One T cell receptor beta chain is described in this entry. As yet, its antigen is unknown. This record belongs to a study of cytomegalovirus exposure and HLA in healthy donors. This CDR3 has 14 amino acids. V lost 6 bases, J lost 4 bases, and 13 bases lay in between. Germline assignment: CDR1 MNHEY and CDR2 SVGAGI. The primer mix had 60 Vbeta and 13 Jbeta primers. Produced via immunoSEQ multiplex PCR; TCRdb's table is partial and in-frame only. This table has some 130,000 clones, roughly four fifths appearing once. Study-level findings and limits: Cytomegalovirus association was listed for 170 or so TCR beta chains.

The V gene is TRBV6-5, the J gene TRBJ2-1; D is unresolved. Sequencing was performed on PBMCs. This clonotype was obtained from a man aged 25 to 40 in good health and CMV-seronegative. CDR3 bases: TGTGCCAGCAGCCACAAAACAGAGTACAATGAGCAGTTCTTC. Translating gives CASSHKTEYNEQFF.